The 19 T cell receptor beta chains listed next were all sequenced from one sample in a study of read filtering for tumor transcriptome and immune sequencing. The library was built from around 380 ng RNA with molecular barcoded adaptors for alpha/delta and beta/gamma chains. Each CDR3 protein is one row after TCRdb ran MiXCR on the reads. The profile covers around 25,000 distinct CDR3 sequences, with less than 25% appearing a single time and 40% to 55% taken by the ten largest. The source material was a population of CD138-negative cells sorted from bone marrow. The receptor source for this set is a donor at least 40 years old with multiple myeloma.

This chain links TRBV24-1 with TRBJ2-2; 7 positions match TRBD1. Germline CDR1 reads KGHDR; CDR2 reads SFDVKD. The CDR3 extends over 21 amino acids. V was clipped by 3 bases and J by 1 base; unmatched bases: 19. In nucleotides, the CDR3 is TGTGCCACCAGTGATGTTGATGTGGGACAGATGACTTTGGAGAACACCGGGGAGCTGTTTTTT. This translates into CATSDVDVGQMTLENTGELFF.

This clonotype has at least ten counts. The CDR3 here is CASSSDFIGATSYNEQFF. For the CDR3, the DNA is TGTGCCAGCAGCTCCGACTTTATAGGGGCTACCTCCTACAATGAGCAGTTCTTC. The chain uses TRBV7-9 and TRBJ2-1; TRBD1 might be the D (5 bases). Germline values: CDR1 SEHNR, CDR2 FQNEAQ (reference sequence). V lost 4 bases and J 0 bases, leaving 19 bases between the germline ends. This CDR3 contains 18 residues. Filled out from reference TRBV7-9 and TRBJ2-1, the complete variable domain reads DTGVSQNPRHKITKRGQNVTFRCDPISEHNRLYWYRQTLGQGPEFLTYFQNEAQLEKSRLLSDRFSAERPKGSFSTLEIQRTEQGDSAMYLCASSSDFIGATSYNEQFFGPGTRLTVL.

The chain employs TRBV12-3 or TRBV12-4 and TRBJ2-1; 7 bases align to TRBD2. V lost 6 bases, J lost 1 base, and 9 bases stayed unmatched. This CDR3 has 16 residues. CDR3 sequence: CASRNANGGSYNEQFF. CDR3 nucleotides: TGTGCCAGCAGAAACGCTAACGGGGGGTCCTACAATGAGCAGTTCTTC.

In this sample, this clonotype turned up many times. The chain links TRBV2 to TRBJ1-5; D ambiguous. The CDR3 loop spans 14 amino acids. V lost 8 bases to trimming and J lost 5 bases, with 16 bases between them. Germline V gene data show CDR1 as SNHLY and CDR2 as FYNNEI. CDR3 DNA sequence: TGTGCCAGCTCCGGAGCCACGCTTGATCAGCCCCAGCATTTT. The encoded protein is CASSGATLDQPQHF.

With respect to this clonotype: Given a much more abundant clone one base away, this may be a read error. The gene calls are TRBV7-9 and TRBJ2-2; possibly TRBD1 for D (5 bases). CDR1 and CDR2 (germline): SEHNR, FQNEAQ (reference sequence). The V end lost 5 bases, the J end lost 4 bases, and 8 bases lay between the germline ends. This CDR3 contains 13 residues. CDR3 DNA: TGTGCCAGCAGCCAAGGGGTCACCGGGGAGCTGTTTTTT. Its translation is CASSQGVTGELFF.

This clonotype was counted at least ten times. J is TRBJ2-3 and V is TRBV7-9; TRBD1 matches 9 bases. CDR3 length equals 15 residues. Germline CDR1 SEHNR, CDR2 FQNEAQ (reference sequence). After removal of 7 bases from V and 4 bases from J, the junction contained 9 bases not matched to a gene. The CDR3 DNA is TGTGCCAGCACCCGATCGACAGGGGGACCAGATACGCAGTATTTT. It codes for CASTRSTGGPDTQYF.

V usage is TRBV19 and J usage is TRBJ1-5; D remains ambiguous. Trimming took off 2 bases at V and 5 bases at J, with 4 bases between the two ends. Germline values: CDR1 LNHDA, CDR2 SQIVND (reference sequence). The CDR3 totals 12 residues. The CDR3 loop reads CASSIIDQPQHF. The CDR3 DNA follows: TGTGCCAGTAGTATAATCGATCAGCCCCAGCATTTT. The entire variable domain, with the rest obtained from reference TRBV19 and TRBJ1-5, is as follows: DGGITQSPKYLFRKEGQNVTLSCEQNLNHDAMYWYRQDPGQGLRLIYYSQIVNDFQKGDIAEGYSVSREKKESFPLTVTSAQKNPTAFYLCASSIIDQPQHFGDGTRLSIL.

This clonotype is medium-sized (0.01 to 0.1%) by share. The chain links TRBV10-3 to TRBJ2-1, with D unclear. V lost 5 bases and J lost 3, with 11 bases in between. The CDR3 loop spans 14 amino acids. Germline V gene sequence: CDR1 ENHRY, CDR2 SYGVKD. The DNA for the CDR3 is TGTGCCATCAGTTACTCCGACGTCTACAATGAGCAGTTCTTC. This gives the protein CAISYSDVYNEQFF.

As for this clonotype: Being one base from a much bigger clone, this may be a read error. This rearrangement joins TRBV20-1 to TRBJ2-7, with D unclear. This CDR3 contains 16 residues. Germline CDR1 reads DFQATT; CDR2 reads SNEGSKA (reference sequence). CDR3 bases: TGCAGTGCTAGAGATCGTCCAGTTCTAAGCTCCTACGAGCAGCACTTC. Amino acid sequence: CSARDRPVLSSYEQHF.

This clonotype was counted at least ten times. The V call is TRBV29-1, the J call TRBJ2-5, with 7 positions matching TRBD2. J was trimmed by 2 bases and V by 6 bases; bases with no gene match: 9. Germline assignment: CDR1 SQVTM and CDR2 ANQGSEA. The CDR3 totals 14 residues. CDR3 DNA sequence: TGCAGCGTGCCTACTGGCGGGGGTCAAGAGACCCAGTACTTC. It encodes CSVPTGGGQETQYF.

This clonotype has ten or more counts. As DNA, the CDR3 is TGCGCCAGCAGGAGGTCCCGCAATGATGAGACCCAGTACTTC. Residues: CASRRSRNDETQYF. This chain joins TRBV4-1 and TRBJ2-5; D unclear. CDR3 length: 14 residues. Germline V gene lookup returns CDR1 MGHRA and CDR2 YSYEKL. V was shortened by 6 bases and J by 5 bases, with 16 bases between the two germline ends.

The V gene is TRBV7-7, the J gene TRBJ2-1; D is undetermined. Germline CDR1 reads SSHAT; CDR2 reads FNYEAQ (reference sequence). The CDR3 is made up of 15 amino acids. Trimming pared 1 base from V and 8 bases from J, leaving 15 bases between. The CDR3 nucleotides read TGTGCCAGCAGCTTAGACTACACCCCTAGTGATGAGCAGTTCTTC. It yields the protein CASSLDYTPSDEQFF.

This clonotype was counted between two and nine times. An end of the junction does not agree with germline; a read error may underlie this. The chain is built from TRBV20-1 and TRBJ2-2; maybe TRBD1 (6 bases). Germline CDR1 DFQATT, CDR2 SNEGSKA (reference sequence). The CDR3 length is 16 residues. CDR3 coding DNA: TGCAGTGCTTCTGACCCCGTGCAGGGGAGACCCGGAGAGCTGTTTTTT. This codes for CSASDPVQGRPGELFF.

This clonotype was detected ten times or more. V usage is TRBV7-9 and J usage is TRBJ2-1, with D possibly TRBD2 on 7 matching bases. The CDR3 is 16 amino acids. The V end was cut by 3 bases, the J end by 6 bases, with 18 bases between. Germline CDR1 SEHNR, CDR2 FQNEAQ (reference sequence). In DNA, the CDR3 is TGTGCCAGCAGCTTCTCCCAGAGGGGGGGCCTCAATGAGCAGTTCTTC. Its translation is CASSFSQRGGLNEQFF.

Notes on this clonotype: The CDR3 end shows no conserved phenylalanine or tryptophan, and so a read error is likely. No DNA is shown, since the ends of the CDR3 on it are uncertain; the CDR3 is the one TCRdb lists. The chain is built from TRBV11-3 and TRBJ2-1; no check of the table's D call, TRBD1, against the DNA was made. The CDR3 has 13 residues if both end residues are counted. In germline, CDR1 is SGHNT, CDR2 YENEEA. CDR3 loop: CASSTGFYNERFS.

Notes on this clonotype: A much larger clone sits a single nucleotide away, making a read error possible. The CDR3 does not close with the conserved phenylalanine or tryptophan, likely indicating a read error. The V call is TRBV6-2 or TRBV6-3, the J call TRBJ2-3, with D possibly being TRBD2 (6 bases). The CDR3 spans 13 residues. V was shortened by 7 bases and J by 2 bases, with 10 bases between the two germline ends. Germline-derived CDR1 and CDR2 are MNHEY and SVGEGT. The CDR3 here is CASTRLVTDTQYL. The CDR3 DNA is TGTGCCAGCACGCGACTAGTCACAGATACGCAGTATTTA.

A few counts support this clonotype. The chain links TRBV7-2 to TRBJ1-5; D gene ambiguous. Per the germline V gene, CDR1 is SGHTA and CDR2 is FQGNSA. The CDR3 length is 15 residues. V lost 4 bases and J lost 5, with 15 bases in between. The CDR3 reads CASSSVGRVHQPQHF. CDR3 nucleotides: TGTGCCAGCAGCTCAGTCGGGAGGGTTCATCAGCCCCAGCATTTT. Variable domain in full (rest from reference TRBV7-2 and TRBJ1-5): GAGVSQSPSNKVTEKGKDVELRCDPISGHTALYWYRQSLGQGLEFLIYFQGNSAPDKSGLPSDRFSAERTGGSVSTLTIQRTQQEDSAVYLCASSSVGRVHQPQHFGDGTRLSIL.

The chain links TRBV4-2 to TRBJ2-7, with 12 positions matching TRBD2. The germline CDR1 and CDR2 sequences are LGHNA and YNFKEQ. Losses at the gene ends were 2 bases for V and 3 bases for J; bases not matched to a gene: 5. CDR3 length equals 16 residues. This chain's CDR3 is CASSQSTSGGHYEQYF. The CDR3 bases are TGTGCCAGCAGCCAATCCACTAGCGGGGGGCACTACGAGCAGTACTTC.

In its sample, this clonotype was seen many times. The rearrangement uses TRBV7-6 and TRBJ2-1; 9 bases are shared with TRBD1. Germline V gene lookup returns CDR1 SGHVS and CDR2 FNYEAQ. CDR3 length: 15 residues. J lost 0 bases, V lost 5 bases, and 2 bases had no gene match. The CDR3 here is CASSDRGASYNEQFF. The CDR3 DNA sequence: TGTGCCAGCAGCGACAGGGGGGCCTCCTACAATGAGCAGTTCTTC.